Below are 7 T cell receptor beta chains sequenced from a single sample in a study of early T cells in non-severe SARS-CoV-2 infection. TCRdb re-called the 5' RACE reads with MiXCR, one entry per CDR3 protein. The table has 90,000 to 130,000 distinct CDR3 sequences, over 10% seen once; the top ten hold 3% to 3.5%. The specimen sequenced was whole blood. All receptors derive from an adult who was a healthcare worker with PCR-confirmed SARS-CoV-2 infection or an uninfected control (not recorded which).

In its sample, this clonotype was seen many times. The gene calls are TRBV18 and TRBJ1-1; no clear D. Trimming removed 3 bases from V and 2 bases from J, with 13 bases in between. CDR1 is KGHSH and CDR2 is LQKENI in the germline V gene. The CDR3 contains 15 residues. CDR3 nucleotide sequence: TGTGCCAGCTCACCCCCAAGTAAAGTAAACACTGAAGCTTTCTTT. It translates to CASSPPSKVNTEAFF.

This clonotype was recorded at least ten times. This rearrangement joins TRBV6-6 to TRBJ1-1; D is undetermined. V lost 8 bases and J lost 1, with 8 bases in between. The CDR3 runs 12 residues. Looked up from germline, CDR1 is MNHNY and CDR2 is SVGAGI (reference sequence). Here the CDR3 DNA reads TGTGCCAGCGACGACAAGAACACTGAAGCTTTCTTT. Its protein product is CASDDKNTEAFF.

This chain links TRBV18 with TRBJ1-5; 10 bases agree with TRBD1. Germline assignment: CDR1 KGHSH and CDR2 LQKENI. V was clipped by 5 bases and J by 5 bases; unmatched bases: 3. This CDR3 contains 14 residues. CDR3 amino acids: CASSAGTGDQPQHF. CDR3 in DNA: TGTGCCAGCTCAGCAGGGACAGGGGATCAGCCCCAGCATTTT. Based on the CDR3 plus reference TRBV18 and TRBJ1-5, the full variable domain is NAGVMQNPRHLVRRRGQEARLRCSPMKGHSHVYWYRQLPEEGLKFMVYLQKENIIDESGMPKERFSAEFPKEGPSILRIQQVVRGDSAAYFCASSAGTGDQPQHFGDGTRLSIL.

This clonotype has just a few counts. The CDR3: CASSLDRVETYEQYF. For the CDR3, the DNA is TGTGCCAGCAGCCTCGACAGGGTGGAGACCTACGAGCAGTACTTC. The chain couples TRBV11-2 to TRBJ2-7; TRBD1 matches 7 bases. The germline V gene has CDR1 SGHAT and CDR2 FQNNGV. CDR3 length: 15 amino acids. Losses at the gene ends were 5 bases for V and 2 bases for J; bases not matched to a gene: 9.

This chain connects TRBV6-2 or TRBV6-3 to TRBJ2-1; 7 bases match TRBD1. The trim removed 8 bases at V and 9 bases at J, leaving 10 bases unmatched. Germline-derived CDR1 and CDR2 are MNHEY and SVGEGT. CDR3 length: 13 residues. CDR3 in amino acids: CASLRTGIGEQFF. CDR3 nucleotides: TGTGCCAGCCTAAGGACAGGCATTGGTGAGCAGTTCTTC.

In its sample, this clonotype was seen many times. The rearrangement links TRBV2 to TRBJ2-5; D unresolved. V lost 8 bases and J 4 bases, leaving 5 bases between the germline ends. CDR1 is SNHLY and CDR2 is FYNNEI in the germline V gene. The CDR3 loop spans 10 amino acids. CDR3 loop: CASGRETQYF. Here the CDR3 DNA reads TGTGCCAGCGGTAGAGAGACCCAGTACTTC.

This clonotype has more than one count but fewer than ten. This sequence joins TRBV6-5 and TRBJ1-1, with D perhaps TRBD1 (6 bases). V was shortened by 6 bases and J by 1 base, with 18 bases between the two germline ends. Germline lookup yields CDR1 MNHEY and CDR2 SVGAGI. The CDR3 runs to 16 residues. This CDR3 is CASSLTLTGRNTEAFF. The CDR3 DNA follows: TGTGCCAGCAGCCTAACCTTAACAGGGCGGAACACTGAAGCTTTCTTT.